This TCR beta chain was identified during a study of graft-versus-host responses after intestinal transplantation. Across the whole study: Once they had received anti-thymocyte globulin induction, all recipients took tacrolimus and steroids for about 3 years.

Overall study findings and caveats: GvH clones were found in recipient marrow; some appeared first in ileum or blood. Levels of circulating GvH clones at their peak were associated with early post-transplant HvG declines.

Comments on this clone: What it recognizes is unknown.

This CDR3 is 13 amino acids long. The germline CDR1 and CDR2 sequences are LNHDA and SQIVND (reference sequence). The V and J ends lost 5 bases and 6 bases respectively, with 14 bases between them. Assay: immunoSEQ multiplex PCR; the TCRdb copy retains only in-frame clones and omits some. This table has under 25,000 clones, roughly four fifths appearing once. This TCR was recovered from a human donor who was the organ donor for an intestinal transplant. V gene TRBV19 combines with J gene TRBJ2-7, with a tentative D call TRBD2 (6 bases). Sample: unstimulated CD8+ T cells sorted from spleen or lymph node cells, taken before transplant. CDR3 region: CASSVGTPGEQYF. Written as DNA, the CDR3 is TGTGCCAGTAGTGTCGGGACTCCCGGCGAGCAGTACTTC.